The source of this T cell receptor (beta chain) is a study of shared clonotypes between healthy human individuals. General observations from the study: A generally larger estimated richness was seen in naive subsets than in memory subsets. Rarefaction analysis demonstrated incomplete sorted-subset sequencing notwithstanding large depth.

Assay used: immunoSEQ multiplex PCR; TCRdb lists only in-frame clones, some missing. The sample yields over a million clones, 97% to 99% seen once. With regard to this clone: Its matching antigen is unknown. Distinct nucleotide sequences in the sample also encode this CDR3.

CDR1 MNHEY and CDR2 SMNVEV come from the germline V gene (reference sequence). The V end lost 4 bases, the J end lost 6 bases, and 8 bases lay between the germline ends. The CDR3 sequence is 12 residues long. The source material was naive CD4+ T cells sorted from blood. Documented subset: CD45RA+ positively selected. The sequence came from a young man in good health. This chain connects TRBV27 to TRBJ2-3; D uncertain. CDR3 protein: CASSSLGDTQYF. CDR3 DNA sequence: TGTGCCAGCAGTTCCCTGGGTGATACGCAGTATTTT.